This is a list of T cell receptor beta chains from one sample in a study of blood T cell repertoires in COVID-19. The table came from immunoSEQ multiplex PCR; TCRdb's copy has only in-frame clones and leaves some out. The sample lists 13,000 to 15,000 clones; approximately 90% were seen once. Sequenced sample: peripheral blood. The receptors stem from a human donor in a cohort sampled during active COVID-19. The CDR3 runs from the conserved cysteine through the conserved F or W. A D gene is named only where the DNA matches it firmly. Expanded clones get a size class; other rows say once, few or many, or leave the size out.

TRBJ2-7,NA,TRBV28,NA,CASRTGLYEQYF,TGTGCCAGCAGGACGGGACTCTACGAGCAGTACTTC
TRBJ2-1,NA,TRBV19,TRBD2,CASKISGSDEQFF,TGTGCCAGTAAGATTAGCGGGAGCGATGAGCAGTTCTTC
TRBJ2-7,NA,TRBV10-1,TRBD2,CASSSRLAGPTYEQYF,TGCGCCAGCAGTTCGAGGCTAGCGGGGCCTACCTACGAGCAGTACTTC
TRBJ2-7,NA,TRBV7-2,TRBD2,CASEVAGALSYEQYF,TGTGCCAGCGAGGTAGCGGGGGCCCTCTCCTACGAGCAGTACTTC
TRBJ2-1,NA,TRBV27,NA,CASRTAANEQFF,TGTGCCAGCAGAACGGCGGCCAATGAGCAGTTCTTC
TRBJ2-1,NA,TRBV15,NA,CATSRQDYNEQFF,TGTGCCACCAGCAGACAGGATTACAATGAGCAGTTCTTC
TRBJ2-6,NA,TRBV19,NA,CASSAGANVLTF,TGTGCCAGTTCCGCTGGGGCCAACGTCCTGACTTTC
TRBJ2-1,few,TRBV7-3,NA,CASSRGDRSSYNEQFF,TGTGCCAGCAGCCGAGGTGACAGGAGCTCCTACAATGAGCAGTTCTTC
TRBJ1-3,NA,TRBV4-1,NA,CASSHQGYANGNTIYF,TGCGCCAGCAGCCACCAGGGATACGCTAATGGAAACACCATATATTTT
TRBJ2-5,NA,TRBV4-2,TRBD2,CASSQNGLAGPYQETQYF,TGTGCCAGCAGCCAAAACGGGCTAGCGGGACCGTACCAAGAGACCCAGTACTTC
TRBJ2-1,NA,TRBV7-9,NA,CASSWRENEQFF,TGTGCCAGCAGCTGGAGGGAGAATGAGCAGTTCTTC
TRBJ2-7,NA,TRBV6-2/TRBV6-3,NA,CASSISPDSYLNYEQYF,TGTGCCAGCAGTATAAGCCCGGACTCATACTTAAACTACGAGCAGTACTTC
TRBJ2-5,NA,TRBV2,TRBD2,CASSDERGARSYGETQYF,TGTGCCAGCAGTGACGAGCGGGGGGCCCGAAGTTATGGGGAGACCCAGTACTTC
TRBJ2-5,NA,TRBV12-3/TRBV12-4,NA,CATVNQARGTQYF,TGTGCCACCGTGAATCAGGCTCGGGGGACCCAGTACTTC
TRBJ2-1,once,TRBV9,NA,CASSVDDRPNEQFF,TGTGCCAGCAGCGTAGATGACAGACCCAATGAGCAGTTCTTC
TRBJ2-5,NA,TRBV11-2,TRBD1,CASSKDRVGSETQYF,TGTGCCAGCAGCAAAGACAGGGTGGGTTCGGAGACCCAGTACTTC
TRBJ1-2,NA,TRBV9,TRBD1,CASSVGTGAMASYGYTF,TGTGCCAGCAGCGTAGGAACAGGGGCCATGGCTTCGTATGGCTACACCTTC
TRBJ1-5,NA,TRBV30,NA,CAWSRPHTNQPQHF,TGTGCCTGGAGTCGCCCGCACACCAATCAGCCCCAGCATTTT
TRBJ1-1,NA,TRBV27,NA,CASSPSSRAWDTEAFF,TGTGCCAGCAGTCCCTCCTCCAGGGCGTGGGATACTGAAGCTTTCTTT
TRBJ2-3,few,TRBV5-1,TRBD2,CASSLGVTSGASTDTQYF,TGCGCCAGCAGCTTGGGGGTAACTAGCGGGGCTAGCACAGATACGCAGTATTTT
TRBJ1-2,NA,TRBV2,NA,CASSADGANYGYTF,TGTGCCAGCAGTGCTGACGGGGCTAACTATGGCTACACCTTC
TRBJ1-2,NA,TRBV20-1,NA,CSAQNGYTF,TGCAGTGCTCAAAATGGCTACACCTTC
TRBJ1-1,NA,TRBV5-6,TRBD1,CASSFPSPDRGFGTEAFF,TGTGCCAGCAGCTTTCCGAGCCCTGACAGGGGTTTTGGCACTGAAGCTTTCTTT
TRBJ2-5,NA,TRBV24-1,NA,CATSDLKGGGETQYF,TGTGCCACCAGTGATTTAAAAGGGGGGGGAGAGACCCAGTACTTC
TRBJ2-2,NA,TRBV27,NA,CASSAGVANTGELFF,TGTGCCAGCAGTGCCGGGGTGGCGAACACCGGGGAGCTGTTTTTT
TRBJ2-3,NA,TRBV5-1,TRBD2,CASSTSSGGMSTDTQYF,TGCGCCAGCAGCACCTCTAGCGGGGGGATGAGCACAGATACGCAGTATTTT
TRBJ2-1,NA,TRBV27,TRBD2,CASSLSNGGARNEQFF,TGTGCCAGCAGTTTATCGAACGGGGGGGCGCGAAATGAGCAGTTCTTC
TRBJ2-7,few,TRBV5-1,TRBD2,CASSSGLAGVGSYEQYF,TGCGCCAGCAGCTCCGGACTAGCGGGAGTAGGGTCCTACGAGCAGTACTTC
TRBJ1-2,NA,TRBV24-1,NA,CATSDQGNGYTF,TGTGCCACCAGTGATCAGGGTAATGGCTACACCTTC
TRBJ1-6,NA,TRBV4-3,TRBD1,CASSQEWDRELSPLHF,TGCGCCAGCAGCCAAGAGTGGGACAGGGAACTTTCACCCCTCCACTTT
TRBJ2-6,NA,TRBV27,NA,CASSRPSGVGANVLTF,TGTGCCAGCAGTCGTCCTTCAGGGGTTGGGGCCAACGTCCTGACTTTC
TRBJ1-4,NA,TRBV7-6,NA,CASSETGTYREKLFF,TGTGCCAGCAGCGAGACCGGGACATATCGTGAAAAACTGTTTTTT
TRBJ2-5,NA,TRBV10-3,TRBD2,CAISDLGGSKETQYF,TGTGCCATCAGTGATCTGGGGGGGTCTAAAGAGACCCAGTACTTC
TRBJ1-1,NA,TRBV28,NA,CASKKTGLEAFF,TGTGCCAGCAAGAAGACAGGACTTGAAGCTTTCTTT
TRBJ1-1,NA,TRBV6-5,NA,CASSPTGDTEAFF,TGTGCCAGCAGCCCCACAGGCGACACTGAAGCTTTCTTT
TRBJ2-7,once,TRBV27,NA,CASSFGTFYEQYF,TGTGCCAGCAGTTTCGGGACATTTTACGAGCAGTACTTC
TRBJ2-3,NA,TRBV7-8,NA,CASSLEGGGHRTDTQYF,TGTGCCAGCAGCTTAGAGGGGGGGGGACATCGCACAGATACGCAGTATTTT
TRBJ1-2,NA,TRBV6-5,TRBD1,CASRTGGAVYGYTF,TGTGCCAGCAGGACAGGGGGCGCCGTCTATGGCTACACCTTC
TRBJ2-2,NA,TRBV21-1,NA,CASSLQRQGGELFF,TGTGCCAGCAGCCTTCAGAGACAGGGCGGGGAGCTGTTTTTT
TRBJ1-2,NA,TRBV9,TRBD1,CASSSGTDPYGYTF,TGTGCCAGCAGTTCCGGGACAGACCCCTATGGCTACACCTTC
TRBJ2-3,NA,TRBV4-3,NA,CASSRLQRDTQYF,TGCGCCAGCAGCCGACTACAGCGAGATACGCAGTATTTT
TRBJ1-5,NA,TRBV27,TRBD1,CASSLYDGTVGNQPQHF,TGTGCCAGCAGTTTATATGACGGGACAGTCGGCAATCAGCCCCAGCATTTT
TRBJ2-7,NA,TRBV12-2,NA,CASRSPPPDEQYF,TGTGCAAGTCGCTCCCCTCCCCCAGACGAGCAGTACTTC
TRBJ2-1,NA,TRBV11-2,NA,CASSPNRHQGFF,TGTGCCAGCAGTCCAAACAGACACCAAGGGTTCTTC
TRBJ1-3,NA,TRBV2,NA,CASSDRGGTIYF,TGTGCCAGCAGTGATAGGGGTGGCACCATATATTTT
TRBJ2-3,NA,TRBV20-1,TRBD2,CSASEISGGEYTDTQYF,TGCAGTGCTAGTGAGATTAGCGGGGGGGAATACACAGATACGCAGTATTTT
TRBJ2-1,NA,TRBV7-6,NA,CASSGGTLDIREQFF,TGTGCCAGCAGCGGTGGGACTTTGGATATACGGGAGCAGTTCTTC
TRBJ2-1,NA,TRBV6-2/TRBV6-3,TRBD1,CASSSYRGNEQFF,TGTGCCAGCAGTTCCTACAGGGGGAATGAGCAGTTCTTC
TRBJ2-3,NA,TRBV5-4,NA,CASSLQGSTDTQYF,TGTGCCAGCAGCCTACAGGGTAGCACAGATACGCAGTATTTT